This TCR beta chain was profiled in a study of radiotherapy plus CTLA-4 blockade in lung cancer. Study conclusions and caveats: Researchers report tumor-derived TCR clones expanding in blood after radiotherapy plus ipilimumab.

A note on this clone: The antigen remains unidentified.

The study gave focal radiation plus ipilimumab CTLA-4 blockade to patients with chemo-refractory metastatic non-small-cell lung cancer. Some clones are missing from TCRdb's copy, which holds only in-frame ones; the method was immunoSEQ multiplex PCR. The sample has about 67,000 clones, 76% seen once; the top ten hold around a sixth. The CDR3 runs to 13 residues. From germline, CDR1 is SGHTA and CDR2 FQGNSA. The germline V and J ends were trimmed by 5 bases and 7 bases, with 14 bases remaining between them. Source: peripheral blood, taken from a patient treated with radiotherapy plus ipilimumab. This TCR was recovered from a human donor with non-small cell lung cancer whose response to radiotherapy plus ipilimumab could not be evaluated. Some clones in this sample may be carry-over from other donors' samples. The rearrangement joins TRBV7-2 to TRBJ1-1; D is uncertain. The CDR3 bases are TGTGCCAGCAGCCCCCCGGGTGCGGTTGAAGCTTTCTTT. This encodes CASSPPGAVEAFF.